This T cell receptor (beta chain) is drawn from a study of a mutant IDH1 vaccine in newly diagnosed glioma. Across the study: Vaccination began 4-6 weeks post radiotherapy alone, or with temozolomide cycles. Patients were pretreated with radiotherapy, temozolomide, or both, mostly both. General observations from the study: Across multiple MHC alleles, about 95% of patients had vaccine-induced responses.

Germline loops: CDR1 MNHEY, CDR2 SMNVEV (reference sequence). Deletions cut 7 bases from V and 0 bases from J, with 12 bases between. This CDR3 is 14 amino acids long. In regard to this clone: Antigen: not known.

The sample's time point: week 5, during vaccination. Topical imiquimod accompanied each vaccine dose, which consisted of 300 ug of mutant IDH1 20-mer peptide. This table comes from immunoSEQ multiplex PCR, and its TCRdb copy is limited to in-frame clones, with some not included. The sample consists of around 51,000 clones, approximately 78% of them appearing once. This receptor was identified in a woman aged 40 to 55 with glioma. Specimen: PBMCs, collected from a glioma patient whose treatment included an IDH1 peptide vaccine. V and J are TRBV27 and TRBJ1-1; D might be TRBD1 (5 bases). The DNA of the CDR3 is TGTGCCAGCACCTTGGGGGGGTTGAACACTGAAGCTTTCTTT. It yields the protein CASTLGGLNTEAFF.